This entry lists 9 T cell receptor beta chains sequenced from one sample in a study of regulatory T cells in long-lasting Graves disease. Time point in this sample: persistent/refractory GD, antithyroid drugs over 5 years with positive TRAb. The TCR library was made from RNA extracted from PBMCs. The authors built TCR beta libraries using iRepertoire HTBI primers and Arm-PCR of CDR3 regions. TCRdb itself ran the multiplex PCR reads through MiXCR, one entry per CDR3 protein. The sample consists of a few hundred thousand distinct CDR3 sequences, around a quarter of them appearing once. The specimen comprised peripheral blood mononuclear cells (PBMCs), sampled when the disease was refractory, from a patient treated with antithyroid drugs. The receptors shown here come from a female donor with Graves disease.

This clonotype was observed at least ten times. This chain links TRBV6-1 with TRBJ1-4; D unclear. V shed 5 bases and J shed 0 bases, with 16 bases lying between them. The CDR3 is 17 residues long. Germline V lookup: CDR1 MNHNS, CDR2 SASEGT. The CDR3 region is CASSIWTGIATNEKLFF. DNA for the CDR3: TGTGCCAGCAGTATTTGGACGGGGATCGCAACTAATGAAAAACTGTTTTTT.

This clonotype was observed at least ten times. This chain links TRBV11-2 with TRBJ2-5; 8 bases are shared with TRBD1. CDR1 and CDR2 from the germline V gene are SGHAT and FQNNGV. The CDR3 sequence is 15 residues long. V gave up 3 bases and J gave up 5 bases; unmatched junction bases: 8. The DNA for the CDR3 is TGTGCCAGCAGCTTGGGACAGGCGCTGCGGGAGACCCAGTACTTC. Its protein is CASSLGQALRETQYF.

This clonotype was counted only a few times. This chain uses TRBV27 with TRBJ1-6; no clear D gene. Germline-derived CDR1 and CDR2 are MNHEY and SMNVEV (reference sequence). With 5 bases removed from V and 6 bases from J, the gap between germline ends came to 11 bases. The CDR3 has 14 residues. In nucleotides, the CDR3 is TGTGCCAGCAGTCTAAACGGACCTAATTCACCCCTCCACTTT. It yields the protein CASSLNGPNSPLHF.

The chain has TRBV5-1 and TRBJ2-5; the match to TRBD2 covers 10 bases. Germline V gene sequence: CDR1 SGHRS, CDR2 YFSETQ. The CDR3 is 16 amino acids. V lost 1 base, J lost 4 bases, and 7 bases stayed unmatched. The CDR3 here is CASSLSSGRARETQYF. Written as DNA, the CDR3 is TGCGCCAGCAGCTTGTCCAGCGGGAGGGCCCGAGAGACCCAGTACTTC.

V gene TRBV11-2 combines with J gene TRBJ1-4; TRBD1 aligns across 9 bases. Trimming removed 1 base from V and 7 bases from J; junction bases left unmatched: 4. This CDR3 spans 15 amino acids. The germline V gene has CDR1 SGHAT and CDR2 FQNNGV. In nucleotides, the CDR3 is TGTGCCAGCAGCTTAGGCGGGGGACAGGGTGAAAAACTGTTTTTT. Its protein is CASSLGGGQGEKLFF. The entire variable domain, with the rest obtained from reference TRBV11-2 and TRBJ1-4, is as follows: EAGVAQSPRYKIIEKRQSVAFWCNPISGHATLYWYQQILGQGPKLLIQFQNNGVVDDSQLPKDRFSAERLKGVDSTLKIQPAKLEDSAVYLCASSLGGGQGEKLFFGSGTQLSVL.

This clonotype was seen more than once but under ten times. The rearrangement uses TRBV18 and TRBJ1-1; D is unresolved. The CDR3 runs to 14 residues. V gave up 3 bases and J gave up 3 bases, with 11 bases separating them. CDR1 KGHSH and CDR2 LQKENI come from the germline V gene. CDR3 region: CASSPDVGYTEAFF. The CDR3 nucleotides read TGTGCCAGCTCACCCGACGTAGGGTACACTGAAGCTTTCTTT.

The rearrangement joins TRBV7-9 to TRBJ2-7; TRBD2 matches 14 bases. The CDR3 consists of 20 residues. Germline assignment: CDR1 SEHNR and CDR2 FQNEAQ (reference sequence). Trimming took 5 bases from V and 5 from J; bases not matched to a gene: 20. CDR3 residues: CASSDPGLGQGLAGDDEQYF. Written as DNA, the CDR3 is TGTGCCAGCAGCGACCCCGGGCTTGGACAGGGACTAGCGGGGGACGACGAGCAGTACTTC.

CDR3 coding DNA: TGTGCCGCGTCCGGGACTGCGTATGGCTACACCTTC. It is translated as CAASGTAYGYTF. The chain combines TRBV6-1 with TRBJ1-2, with D maybe TRBD1 (5 bases). Germline CDR1 is MNHNS and CDR2 is SASEGT. V was clipped by 11 bases and J by 5 bases, with 15 bases between them. The CDR3 totals 12 residues.

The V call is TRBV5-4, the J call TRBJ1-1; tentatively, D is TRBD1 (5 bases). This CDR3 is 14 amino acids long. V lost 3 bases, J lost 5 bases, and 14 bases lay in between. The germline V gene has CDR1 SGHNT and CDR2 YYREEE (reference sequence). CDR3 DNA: TGTGCCAGCAGCTCCCCGCGGGGGGGGACTGAAGCTTTCTTT. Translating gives CASSSPRGGTEAFF. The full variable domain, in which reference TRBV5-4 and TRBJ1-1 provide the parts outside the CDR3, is ETGVTQSPTHLIKTRGQQVTLRCSSQSGHNTVSWYQQALGQGPQFIFQYYREEENGRGNFPPRFSGLQFPNYSSELNVNALELDDSALYLCASSSPRGGTEAFFGQGTRLTVV.